This passage covers 20 T cell receptor beta chains from one sample sequenced in a study of response to subunit inactivated influenza vaccine listed by TCRdb under 2018. Reading the label with the study, this specimen's time point is: 45 days after influenza vaccine administration. Library preparation employed RT-PCR. The data were produced on an Illumina HiSeq 2500. The public reads were run again by TCRdb, first through fastp at Q25 and then through MiXCR, and only productive beta chains were kept. Each record represents a unique CDR3 protein, reported with the most common genes and DNA among its rows. For this sample the table gives about 160,000 distinct CDR3 sequences, of which about a tenth were detected only once. Clones ranked in the top ten supply over 10% of the sample. Sequences were derived from non-naive T cells sorted from PBMCs, sampled 40 to 50 days after vaccination. The cell subset or site label on this specimen signifies: memory T cell fraction. Receptors were obtained from a man between 50 and 59 years old who received an inactivated influenza vaccine. Donor details come from another sample of the same person, matched by shared clones.

This chain links TRBV19 with TRBJ2-4, with D perhaps assigned TRBD1 or TRBD2 (6 bases each). Germline V CDR1 and CDR2: LNHDA, SQIVND (reference sequence). V was cut by 5 bases and J by 4 bases, with 12 bases left in between. This CDR3 is 14 amino acids long. In DNA, the CDR3 is TGTGCCAGTAGTCACAGGGAGGTTAAAAACATTCAGTACTTC. Translating gives CASSHREVKNIQYF.

Worth noting for this clonotype: A read error may be the cause here, since a much bigger clone is one base away. The rearrangement uses TRBV6-2 or TRBV6-3 and TRBJ2-1, with D perhaps TRBD2 (6 bases). Germline V gene sequence: CDR1 MNHEY, CDR2 SVGEGT. The V end lost 6 bases, the J end lost 3 bases, and 18 bases lay between the germline ends. CDR3 length equals 16 residues. The CDR3 DNA sequence: TGTGCCAGCAGACCTATAGCGGTAGGGCGCTACAATGAGCAGTTCTTC. Residues: CASRPIAVGRYNEQFF.

This clonotype has a handful of counts. This sequence joins TRBV7-2 and TRBJ1-1, with D possibly matching TRBD1 (5 bases). The V gene lost 1 base and the J gene lost 1 base, with 10 bases spanning the gap. This CDR3 has 15 amino acids. Germline CDR1 and CDR2: SGHTA and FQGNSA. Here the CDR3 DNA reads TGTGCCAGCAGCTTAGTAGCTGGGGCGAACACTGAAGCTTTCTTT. The encoded protein is CASSLVAGANTEAFF.

The chain has TRBV20-1 and TRBJ2-4; the D is unclear. Germline lookup yields CDR1 DFQATT and CDR2 SNEGSKA (reference sequence). Trimming removed 1 base from V and 6 bases from J, with 4 bases in between. CDR3 length: 11 amino acids. CDR3 sequence: CSARGPNIQYF. CDR3 DNA sequence: TGCAGTGCTAGAGGGCCAAACATTCAGTACTTC.

A remark on this clonotype: One junction end does not reproduce the germline sequence, and a read error may be involved. The chain recombines TRBV20-1 with TRBJ1-1, with TRBD1 identical over 9 bases. In germline, CDR1 is DFQATT, CDR2 SNEGSKA (reference sequence). The CDR3 length is 17 residues. CDR3 protein: CCARRIVGQGWDTEAFF. The CDR3 DNA reads as TGCTGTGCTAGAAGGATCGTCGGACAGGGGTGGGACACTGAAGCTTTCTTT.

This clonotype was recorded at least ten times. The chain uses TRBV6-2 or TRBV6-3 and TRBJ2-7, with D possibly matching TRBD1 (6 bases). The CDR3 has 14 residues. The V gene's germline CDR1 is MNHEY and CDR2 SVGEGT. Trimming removed 6 bases from V and 2 bases from J, with 14 bases in between. Written as DNA, the CDR3 is TGTGCCAGCAGGCGCCCACAGGGTACCTACGAGCAGTACTTC. The encoded protein is CASRRPQGTYEQYF.

This clonotype has only a few counts. The V and J genes are TRBV3-1 and TRBJ1-5, with a possible D match to TRBD1 (6 bases). The length of the CDR3 is 15 residues. The germline V gene encodes CDR1 LGHDT and CDR2 YNNKEL (reference sequence). Trimming took off 5 bases at V and 6 bases at J, with 17 bases between the two ends. This CDR3 reads CASSSSRGGTQPQHF. The CDR3 DNA is TGTGCCAGCAGCTCTTCGCGGGGGGGCACTCAGCCCCAGCATTTT.

CDR3 amino acids: CASKTLANSYTQYF. The CDR3 DNA reads TGTGCCAGCAAGACACTAGCAAATTCCTATACGCAGTATTTT. V gene TRBV28 combines with J gene TRBJ2-3; D is perhaps TRBD2 (6 bases). The germline V gene encodes CDR1 MDHEN and CDR2 SYDVKM. The CDR3 totals 14 residues. The V end was cut by 7 bases, the J end by 7 bases, with 18 bases between.

This clonotype was counted ten times or more. The rearrangement uses TRBV6-5 and TRBJ1-1; unclear D gene. Germline V gene data show CDR1 as MNHEY and CDR2 as SVGAGI. Trimming removed 2 bases at V and 3 bases at J, with 7 bases between. CDR3 length: 13 amino acids. The chain's CDR3 is CASSYRVDTEAFF. DNA for the CDR3: TGTGCCAGCAGTTACCGGGTTGACACTGAAGCTTTCTTT.

The CDR3 region is CASSPGIHYEQYF. The CDR3 DNA reads TGTGCCAGCAGCCCCGGGATCCACTACGAGCAGTACTTC. The rearrangement joins TRBV5-6 to TRBJ2-7, with D possibly being TRBD2 (5 bases). This CDR3 comprises 13 residues. The V end was cut by 4 bases, the J end by 3 bases, with 11 bases between. Germline-derived CDR1 and CDR2 are SGHDT and YYEEEE.

This clonotype was detected many times. This sequence joins TRBV29-1 and TRBJ2-7; tentative D call: TRBD1 (5 bases). The length of the CDR3 is 13 residues. Per the germline V gene, CDR1 is SQVTM and CDR2 is ANQGSEA. The V and J ends lost 4 bases and 3 bases respectively, with 13 bases between them. The CDR3 nucleotides read TGCAGCGTTGTTCGTGGGGCAGACTACGAGCAGTACTTC. It codes for CSVVRGADYEQYF.

This clonotype was recorded a few times. The V and J genes are TRBV29-1 and TRBJ2-1; D may be TRBD1 (7 bases). Germline lookup yields CDR1 SQVTM and CDR2 ANQGSEA. The CDR3 loop spans 16 amino acids. V was pared by 7 bases and J by 1 base, with 20 bases between. The CDR3 DNA is TGCAGCGCCGGGGGACAGCTCCTCCTATCCTACAATGAGCAGTTCTTC. Its translation is CSAGGQLLLSYNEQFF.

The chain is built from TRBV6-6 and TRBJ2-1, with D hard to call. The V end lost 8 bases, the J end lost 14 bases, and 19 bases lay between the germline ends. The CDR3 sequence is 12 residues long. Germline V gene lookup returns CDR1 MNHNY and CDR2 SVGAGI (reference sequence). The CDR3 nucleotides read TGTGCCAGCTCGACGGCAGGAGTTTACGAGTTCTTC. It codes for CASSTAGVYEFF.

The J gene is TRBJ2-3, the V gene TRBV7-9; D is ambiguous. CDR1 and CDR2 from the germline V gene are SEHNR and FQNEAQ (reference sequence). The CDR3 is made up of 12 amino acids. The V end lost 5 bases, the J end lost 10 bases, and 13 bases lay between the germline ends. The CDR3 region is CASSPPGDAQYF. The CDR3 region has the DNA TGTGCCAGCAGCCCCCCCGGCGATGCGCAGTATTTT. The full variable domain, in which reference TRBV7-9 and TRBJ2-3 provide the parts outside the CDR3, is DTGVSQNPRHKITKRGQNVTFRCDPISEHNRLYWYRQTLGQGPEFLTYFQNEAQLEKSRLLSDRFSAERPKGSFSTLEIQRTEQGDSAMYLCASSPPGDAQYFGPGTRLTVL.

This clonotype has just a few counts. The chain employs TRBV9 and TRBJ2-5; D is undetermined. The CDR3 is made up of 12 amino acids. The V end lost 4 bases, the J end lost 5 bases, and 9 bases lay between the germline ends. CDR1 and CDR2 (germline): SGDLS, YYNGEE. CDR3 region: CASSRPRETQYF. DNA of the CDR3: TGTGCCAGCAGCCGTCCTCGGGAGACCCAGTACTTC. Variable domain in full (rest from reference TRBV9 and TRBJ2-5): DSGVTQTPKHLITATGQRVTLRCSPRSGDLSVYWYQQSLDQGLQFLIQYYNGEERAKGNILERFSAQQFPDLHSELNLSSLELGDSALYFCASSRPRETQYFGPGTRLLVL.

This clonotype turned up a few times. V and J are TRBV7-2 and TRBJ1-5; no clear D gene. Germline CDR1 reads SGHTA; CDR2 reads FQGNSA. Trimming left V 5 bases short and J 3 bases short, with 11 bases between. The CDR3 has 14 amino acids. The CDR3 protein is CASSHGPSNQPQHF. In DNA, the CDR3 is TGTGCCAGCAGCCACGGGCCCTCCAATCAGCCCCAGCATTTT.

This clonotype was counted at least ten times. The chain has TRBV6-5 and TRBJ2-1, with TRBD2 identical over 11 bases. CDR3 length: 16 residues. Per the germline V gene, CDR1 is MNHEY and CDR2 is SVGAGI. The V segment lost 2 bases and the J segment 5 bases; nucleotides outside the gene matches: 5. In DNA, the CDR3 is TGTGCCAGCAGTTACGGGCCGGGACTAGCGGACAATGAGCAGTTCTTC. Translation gives CASSYGPGLADNEQFF.

This chain links TRBV9 with TRBJ2-3; D is perhaps TRBD1 or TRBD2 (6 bases each). Trimming removed 3 bases from V and 5 bases from J, with 10 bases in between. The CDR3 contains 13 residues. Germline values: CDR1 SGDLS, CDR2 YYNGEE. The CDR3 region has the DNA TGTGCCAGCAGCGGGGGGGCGGTAGATACGCAGTATTTT. Protein product: CASSGGAVDTQYF.

The chain joins TRBV5-1 to TRBJ2-7, with 9 bases that match TRBD2. Germline lookup yields CDR1 SGHRS and CDR2 YFSETQ. CDR3 size: 14 residues. The junction had 9 bases not matched to a gene; V was cut back by 6 bases and J by 5 bases. The CDR3 sequence is CASTRAGGSNEQYF. CDR3 bases: TGCGCCAGCACCAGGGCGGGAGGGTCCAACGAGCAGTACTTC.

The V and J genes are TRBV18 and TRBJ1-1; 9 bases are a match to TRBD1. CDR1 and CDR2 from the germline V gene are KGHSH and LQKENI. Trimming at V came to 3 bases and at J to 6 bases, leaving 5 bases not matched to a gene. The CDR3 sequence is 14 residues long. CDR3 sequence: CASSPRTGASEAFF. The CDR3 DNA sequence: TGTGCCAGCTCACCGAGGACAGGGGCCTCTGAAGCTTTCTTT.